These T cell receptor beta chains were read from a single sample in a study of brain T cells in children with intractable seizures. Method: immunoSEQ multiplex PCR; TCRdb's copy keeps in-frame clones and lacks some. Here the sample spans fewer than 150,000 clones, approximately 94% being singletons. The sequences come from peripheral blood, collected at surgery. These receptors were collected from a boy younger than two with hemimegalencephaly and intractable seizures. Each CDR3 is given with its conserved first and last residue. A D gene is named only where the DNA matches it firmly. Expanded clones get a size class; other rows say once, few or many, or leave the size out.

J gene: TRBJ2-5
D gene: .
V gene: TRBV7-9
clone size: .
CDR3 protein: CASSLGGPRQEAQYF
CDR3 DNA: TGTGCCAGCAGCTTAGGGGGGCCACGGCAAGAGGCCCAGTACTTC

J gene: TRBJ1-1
D gene: .
V gene: TRBV6-5
clone size: .
CDR3 protein: CASTPRGGARTEAFF
CDR3 DNA: TGTGCCAGCACCCCACGGGGGGGGGCGAGAACTGAAGCTTTCTTT

J gene: TRBJ2-3
D gene: .
V gene: TRBV7-9
clone size: .
CDR3 protein: CASSPGTYTQYF
CDR3 DNA: TGTGCCAGCAGCCCGGGTACCTATACGCAGTATTTT

J gene: TRBJ2-7
D gene: .
V gene: TRBV4-1
clone size: once
CDR3 protein: CASSQGGLNSYEQYF
CDR3 DNA: TGCGCCAGCAGCCAGGGGGGACTCAACTCCTACGAGCAGTACTTC

J gene: TRBJ1-3
D gene: .
V gene: TRBV27
clone size: .
CDR3 protein: CASSPGAGNTIYF
CDR3 DNA: TGTGCCAGCTCCCCGGGGGCTGGAAACACCATATATTTT

J gene: TRBJ2-7
D gene: TRBD1
V gene: TRBV28
clone size: .
CDR3 protein: CASNLWDRAPHEQYF
CDR3 DNA: TGTGCCAGCAACCTTTGGGACAGGGCACCCCACGAGCAGTACTTC

J gene: TRBJ2-1
D gene: TRBD2
V gene: TRBV9
clone size: .
CDR3 protein: CASSVGRLAGVEQFF
CDR3 DNA: TGTGCCAGCAGCGTAGGGAGGCTAGCGGGAGTTGAGCAGTTCTTC

J gene: TRBJ2-1
D gene: TRBD1
V gene: TRBV27
clone size: .
CDR3 protein: CASSLSRGPGNEQFF
CDR3 DNA: TGTGCCAGCAGTTTATCTAGGGGGCCGGGCAATGAGCAGTTCTTC

J gene: TRBJ2-7
D gene: TRBD1
V gene: TRBV5-1
clone size: .
CDR3 protein: CASSLVSGTGVEQYF
CDR3 DNA: TGCGCCAGCAGCTTGGTATCCGGGACAGGGGTCGAGCAGTACTTC

J gene: TRBJ2-7
D gene: .
V gene: TRBV5-1
clone size: .
CDR3 protein: CASSLGQEYEQYF
CDR3 DNA: TGCGCCAGCAGCTTGGGGCAGGAATACGAGCAGTACTTC

J gene: TRBJ2-7
D gene: TRBD1
V gene: TRBV7-4
clone size: .
CDR3 protein: CASSYPRGLPSYEQYF
CDR3 DNA: TGTGCCAGCAGCTACCCCAGGGGGCTCCCCTCCTACGAGCAGTACTTC

J gene: TRBJ1-4
D gene: .
V gene: TRBV6-5
clone size: .
CDR3 protein: CASRGRNEKLFF
CDR3 DNA: TGTGCCAGCCGCGGCAGGAATGAAAAACTGTTTTTT

J gene: TRBJ1-2
D gene: .
V gene: TRBV4-2
clone size: .
CDR3 protein: CASSQDWSGRGGYTF
CDR3 DNA: TGTGCCAGCAGCCAAGATTGGTCAGGGAGAGGAGGCTACACCTTC

J gene: TRBJ2-1
D gene: TRBD1
V gene: TRBV25-1
clone size: .
CDR3 protein: CASSATRQGVRNEQFF
CDR3 DNA: TGTGCCAGCAGTGCCACCCGGCAGGGGGTACGGAATGAGCAGTTCTTC

J gene: TRBJ1-3
D gene: .
V gene: TRBV29-1
clone size: .
CDR3 protein: CSVGGGTGNTIYF
CDR3 DNA: TGCAGCGTTGGGGGGGGGACTGGAAACACCATATATTTT

J gene: TRBJ1-2
D gene: .
V gene: TRBV7-8
clone size: .
CDR3 protein: CASSPPGGPGITYGYTF
CDR3 DNA: TGTGCCAGCAGCCCCCCGGGGGGGCCGGGGATTACCTATGGCTACACCTTC

J gene: TRBJ1-1
D gene: .
V gene: TRBV14
clone size: few
CDR3 protein: CASSQGAVPWTEAFF
CDR3 DNA: TGTGCCAGCAGCCAAGGGGCCGTTCCCTGGACTGAAGCTTTCTTT

J gene: TRBJ2-5
D gene: TRBD2
V gene: TRBV18
clone size: once
CDR3 protein: CASSPSWTSGSGGETQYF
CDR3 DNA: TGTGCCAGCTCACCATCGTGGACTAGCGGGAGCGGGGGAGAGACCCAGTACTTC

J gene: TRBJ1-5
D gene: .
V gene: TRBV7-9
clone size: few
CDR3 protein: CASSPSSNQPQHF
CDR3 DNA: TGTGCCAGCAGCCCATCCTCCAATCAGCCCCAGCATTTT

J gene: TRBJ2-1
D gene: .
V gene: TRBV30
clone size: .
CDR3 protein: CACTGAEGQKGHNEQFF
CDR3 DNA: TGTGCCTGTACCGGAGCGGAGGGACAGAAAGGCCACAATGAGCAGTTCTTC

J gene: TRBJ2-3
D gene: .
V gene: TRBV2
clone size: .
CDR3 protein: CASSSLGTDTQYF
CDR3 DNA: TGTGCCAGCAGTTCTCTAGGAACAGATACGCAGTATTTT

J gene: TRBJ1-2
D gene: .
V gene: TRBV6-5
clone size: .
CDR3 protein: CASSYSFKVNYGYTF
CDR3 DNA: TGTGCCAGCAGTTACTCGTTCAAGGTCAACTATGGCTACACCTTC

J gene: TRBJ2-7
D gene: TRBD2
V gene: TRBV25-1
clone size: .
CDR3 protein: CASSGTSGSYEQYF
CDR3 DNA: TGTGCCAGCAGTGGGACTAGCGGGTCCTACGAGCAGTACTTC

J gene: TRBJ2-7
D gene: TRBD1
V gene: TRBV27
clone size: .
CDR3 protein: CASSHAPGQAQGQYF
CDR3 DNA: TGTGCCAGCAGCCACGCCCCGGGACAGGCCCAGGGGCAGTACTTC

J gene: TRBJ2-5
D gene: TRBD2
V gene: TRBV29-1
clone size: .
CDR3 protein: CSVARLAGETQYF
CDR3 DNA: TGCAGCGTTGCGCGACTAGCGGGAGAGACCCAGTACTTC

J gene: TRBJ1-4
D gene: .
V gene: TRBV4-1
clone size: .
CDR3 protein: CASSQDPVRNNEKLFF
CDR3 DNA: TGCGCCAGCAGCCAAGACCCGGTCAGGAATAATGAAAAACTGTTTTTT

J gene: TRBJ1-2
D gene: .
V gene: TRBV6-5
clone size: .
CDR3 protein: CASSPLRLRVYGYTF
CDR3 DNA: TGTGCCAGCTCTCCCCTTAGGTTGAGGGTCTATGGCTACACCTTC

J gene: TRBJ1-6
D gene: TRBD1
V gene: TRBV6-5
clone size: .
CDR3 protein: CASSPTGAANSPLHF
CDR3 DNA: TGTGCCAGCAGCCCCACAGGGGCGGCTAATTCACCCCTCCACTTT

J gene: TRBJ1-1
D gene: .
V gene: TRBV25-1
clone size: .
CDR3 protein: CASSESGRGIGTEAFF
CDR3 DNA: TGTGCCAGCAGTGAATCCGGGAGGGGAATTGGCACTGAAGCTTTCTTT

J gene: TRBJ1-6
D gene: TRBD1
V gene: TRBV7-9
clone size: .
CDR3 protein: CASSLGQGLNSPLHF
CDR3 DNA: TGTGCCAGCAGCCTGGGACAGGGTCTGAATTCACCCCTCCACTTT

J gene: TRBJ1-2
D gene: TRBD1
V gene: TRBV6-5
clone size: .
CDR3 protein: CASSPSGGGGYTF
CDR3 DNA: TGTGCCAGCAGTCCCTCAGGGGGAGGCGGCTACACCTTC

J gene: TRBJ2-7
D gene: TRBD1
V gene: TRBV28
clone size: .
CDR3 protein: CASSKFLRTGGNYEQYF
CDR3 DNA: TGTGCCAGCAGTAAGTTCCTCAGGACAGGGGGTAATTACGAGCAGTACTTC

J gene: TRBJ2-7
D gene: TRBD2
V gene: TRBV28
clone size: .
CDR3 protein: CASSTSGGTSDFQQYF
CDR3 DNA: TGTGCCAGCAGTACCTCAGGTGGGACTAGCGACTTCCAGCAGTACTTC

J gene: TRBJ2-2
D gene: .
V gene: TRBV7-9
clone size: .
CDR3 protein: CASSLEVNTGELFF
CDR3 DNA: TGTGCCAGCAGCTTAGAAGTGAACACCGGGGAGCTGTTTTTT

J gene: TRBJ2-1
D gene: TRBD2
V gene: TRBV11-3
clone size: .
CDR3 protein: CASSLAGGPDISYNEQFF
CDR3 DNA: TGTGCCAGCAGCTTAGCGGGAGGGCCCGACATTTCCTACAATGAGCAGTTCTTC

J gene: TRBJ1-1
D gene: .
V gene: TRBV28
clone size: .
CDR3 protein: CASSFGGNTEAFF
CDR3 DNA: TGTGCCAGCAGTTTCGGTGGGAACACTGAAGCTTTCTTT

J gene: TRBJ1-1
D gene: .
V gene: TRBV19
clone size: .
CDR3 protein: CASRTGLEAFF
CDR3 DNA: TGTGCCAGTAGAACAGGACTTGAAGCTTTCTTT

J gene: TRBJ1-2
D gene: .
V gene: TRBV11-2
clone size: .
CDR3 protein: CASSLDRGFGYTF
CDR3 DNA: TGTGCCAGCAGCTTAGACAGGGGATTTGGCTACACCTTC

J gene: TRBJ1-5
D gene: .
V gene: TRBV28
clone size: .
CDR3 protein: CASRGGYQPQHF
CDR3 DNA: TGTGCCAGCAGGGGGGGTTATCAGCCCCAGCATTTT

J gene: TRBJ2-3
D gene: .
V gene: TRBV29-1
clone size: .
CDR3 protein: CSVPGLNTDTQYF
CDR3 DNA: TGCAGCGTGCCGGGACTGAACACAGATACGCAGTATTTT

J gene: TRBJ1-6
D gene: TRBD1
V gene: TRBV18
clone size: .
CDR3 protein: CASSPGQGARSPLHF
CDR3 DNA: TGTGCCAGCTCACCGGGACAGGGGGCGCGATCACCCCTCCACTTT

J gene: TRBJ2-1
D gene: TRBD2
V gene: TRBV29-1
clone size: .
CDR3 protein: CSVRSGRASGEQFF
CDR3 DNA: TGCAGCGTGAGGAGCGGGAGGGCCTCAGGTGAGCAGTTCTTC

J gene: TRBJ1-1
D gene: .
V gene: TRBV19
clone size: .
CDR3 protein: CASGNPGPMGGNTEAFF
CDR3 DNA: TGTGCCAGTGGGAACCCGGGACCGATGGGAGGAAACACTGAAGCTTTCTTT

J gene: TRBJ2-1
D gene: .
V gene: TRBV14
clone size: .
CDR3 protein: CASSQNWVVHSQYNEQFF
CDR3 DNA: TGTGCCAGCAGCCAGAACTGGGTGGTACACTCTCAATACAATGAGCAGTTCTTC

J gene: TRBJ2-7
D gene: .
V gene: TRBV5-8
clone size: once
CDR3 protein: CASSFTLYEQYF
CDR3 DNA: TGTGCCAGCAGCTTCACCCTCTACGAGCAGTACTTC